These 14 T cell receptor beta chains originate from one sample sequenced in a study of T-cell memory formation after mild COVID-19. TCRdb reprocessed the 5' RACE reads with MiXCR, giving one entry per CDR3 protein. The data hold under 60,000 distinct CDR3 sequences, with approximately 9% observed a single time. Sequenced material: PBMCs or a T cell subset sorted from them (not recorded which). These receptors were obtained from an adult woman who had mild COVID-19 (a few samples of this study predate the infection). Cell type and time point are not known.

Within the sample, this clonotype is medium-sized. The genes are TRBV14 and TRBJ2-3; D might be TRBD2 (6 bases). Between the trimmed V and J ends, which lost 1 base and 6 bases, there was a span of 14 bases. Per the germline V gene, CDR1 is SGHDN and CDR2 is FVKESK. The CDR3 length is 15 residues. CDR3 sequence reads: CASSQAGEWGDTQYF. In nucleotides, the CDR3 is TGTGCCAGCAGCCAAGCGGGGGAGTGGGGTGATACGCAGTATTTT.

The chain is built from TRBV2 and TRBJ1-1; the match to TRBD1 covers 7 bases. V shed 6 bases and J 1 base; nucleotides not matched to a gene: 8. The germline CDR1 and CDR2 sequences are SNHLY and FYNNEI. The CDR3 consists of 15 residues. The CDR3 nucleotides read TGTGCCAGCAGGGAGGGACAGCTACCGAACACTGAAGCTTTCTTT. Its translation: CASREGQLPNTEAFF.

This clonotype was detected a few times. V gene TRBV7-9 combines with J gene TRBJ2-3; TRBD2 matches 7 bases. V lost 6 bases, J lost 1 base, and 7 bases stayed unmatched. The CDR3 runs to 15 residues. Germline CDR1 SEHNR, CDR2 FQNEAQ (reference sequence). The CDR3 loop reads CASSSPGRGTDTQYF. CDR3 DNA: TGTGCCAGCAGTTCCCCAGGGAGGGGCACAGATACGCAGTATTTT.

This clonotype was seen repeatedly, ten times or more. This chain joins TRBV12-3 or TRBV12-4 and TRBJ2-2, with a tentative D call TRBD1 (5 bases). CDR3 length: 14 residues. Deletions cut 5 bases from V and 2 bases from J, with 9 bases between. CDR3 DNA: TGTGCCAGCAGTCAGGGCCTTAACACCGGGGAGCTGTTTTTT. Residues: CASSQGLNTGELFF.

This clonotype was recorded a few times. This chain links TRBV7-9 with TRBJ1-2; D might be TRBD1 (6 bases). The CDR3 is made up of 15 amino acids. Germline loops: CDR1 SEHNR, CDR2 FQNEAQ (reference sequence). The V gene lost 4 bases and the J gene lost 4 bases, with 16 bases spanning the gap. The CDR3 DNA sequence: TGTGCCAGCAGCTCCCCGGAGGGGGGAGGCTATGGCTACACCTTC. It translates to CASSSPEGGGYGYTF.

This clonotype was recorded at least ten times. This chain connects TRBV10-3 to TRBJ2-4; D unclear. The CDR3 extends over 15 amino acids. Between the trimmed V and J ends, which lost 3 bases and 0 bases, there was a span of 9 bases. Germline CDR1 ENHRY, CDR2 SYGVKD. This CDR3 is CAISDPSLAKNIQYF. In nucleotides, the CDR3 is TGTGCCATCAGTGACCCGTCCTTAGCCAAAAACATTCAGTACTTC.

Ten or more counts support this clonotype. J is TRBJ2-7 and V is TRBV7-8; the D gene could be TRBD1 or TRBD2 (5 bases each). This CDR3 spans 17 amino acids. Between the trimmed V and J ends, which lost 5 bases and 7 bases, there was a span of 27 bases. Germline CDR1 is SGHVS and CDR2 is FQNEAQ. The CDR3 here is CASSVRPTGNQGGEQYF. CDR3 bases: TGTGCCAGCAGCGTCAGGCCCACGGGGAATCAGGGCGGAGAGCAGTACTTC.

In its sample, this clonotype was seen many times. The gene calls are TRBV12-3 or TRBV12-4 and TRBJ2-2; D ambiguous. The CDR3 contains 16 residues. V was cut by 7 bases and J by 2 bases, with 17 bases left in between. CDR3 residues: CASTHLRNINTGELFF. Written as DNA, the CDR3 is TGTGCCAGCACACACCTTCGGAACATCAACACCGGGGAGCTGTTTTTT.

V and J are TRBV27 and TRBJ2-3; 7 nucleotides match TRBD1. The CDR3 is made up of 17 amino acids. The V gene's germline CDR1 is MNHEY and CDR2 SMNVEV (reference sequence). V trimming: 0 bases; J trimming: 0 bases; junction bases outside the gene matches: 6. The CDR3 DNA is TGTGCCAGCAGTTTATCGTGGGACAGTGCGAGCACAGATACGCAGTATTTT. Translated: CASSLSWDSASTDTQYF.

This sequence joins TRBV29-1 and TRBJ2-2; 8 nucleotides agree with TRBD1. CDR3 length: 13 amino acids. V shed 3 bases and J 5 bases; nucleotides not matched to a gene: 2. Germline CDR1 SQVTM, CDR2 ANQGSEA. CDR3 amino acids: CSVDRGRTGELFF. In nucleotides, the CDR3 is TGCAGCGTTGACAGGGGGCGGACCGGGGAGCTGTTTTTT.

This clonotype was observed a handful of times. The chain couples TRBV6-6 to TRBJ2-5, with D possibly TRBD1 on 6 matching bases. The V gene lost 7 bases and the J gene lost 5 bases, with 11 bases spanning the gap. Germline V gives CDR1 MNHNY, CDR2 SVGAGI (reference sequence). This CDR3 comprises 12 residues. The CDR3 DNA follows: TGTGCCAGCAAGGGGGTGGGTGAGACCCAGTACTTC. Translation gives CASKGVGETQYF.

CDR3 residues: CAWNFPGLAYEQYF. CDR3 DNA sequence: TGTGCCTGGAATTTTCCGGGACTAGCATACGAGCAGTACTTC. V usage is TRBV30 and J usage is TRBJ2-7; 9 bases map to TRBD2. J lost 4 bases, V lost 4 bases, and 8 bases had no gene match. This CDR3 region has 14 residues. The germline V gene has CDR1 GTSNPN and CDR2 SVGIG (reference sequence).

J is TRBJ2-7 and V is TRBV18; tentatively, D is TRBD1 (6 bases). Trimming shortened V by 3 bases and J by 3 bases, and 9 bases separated the two germline ends. Germline V CDR1 and CDR2: KGHSH, LQKENI. This CDR3 has 13 amino acids. Written as DNA, the CDR3 is TGTGCCAGCTCACCGGGACAAAACTACGAGCAGTACTTC. Translating gives CASSPGQNYEQYF.

This clonotype has ten or more counts. The chain joins TRBV6-1 to TRBJ2-7; D perhaps matches TRBD2 (5 bases). V lost 7 bases and J lost 3, with 19 bases in between. Germline CDR1 reads MNHNS; CDR2 reads SASEGT. The CDR3 runs to 15 residues. The CDR3 DNA reads TGTGCCAGCACAACCCTTACGGGGATGAGCTACGAGCAGTACTTC. Amino acid sequence: CASTTLTGMSYEQYF.